The 13 T cell receptor beta chains below come from one sample, sequenced in a study of T cell repertoires in cytomegalovirus infection. No antigen has been identified for these receptors. Using its own MiXCR run on the reads, TCRdb lists one record per CDR3 protein. The sample lists 700,000 to 850,000 distinct CDR3 sequences; about 30% were seen once. Sequencing used cultured CD8+ T cells from PBMCs, obtained from culture after CMV antigen stimulation. These receptor sequences come from a human donor in good health (CMV status not recorded). Some clones in this sample may be carry-over from other donors' samples.

This clonotype was found a few times. This chain uses TRBV2 with TRBJ2-7; possibly TRBD2 for D (5 bases). Germline CDR1 SNHLY, CDR2 FYNNEI. Trimming cost V 2 bases and J 7 bases, with 18 bases left between them. This CDR3 contains 15 residues. CDR3 coding DNA: TGTGCCAGCAGTGAAACGCCGAGGGCCCGGCTGGAGCAGTACTTC. Its translation: CASSETPRARLEQYF.

The chain couples TRBV7-9 to TRBJ2-2; TRBD2 matches 9 bases. The ends lost 4 bases at V and 1 base at J; junction bases unmatched: 4. The CDR3 has 16 amino acids. Per germline, CDR1 SEHNR and CDR2 FQNEAQ (reference sequence). CDR3 nucleotide sequence: TGTGCCAGCAGCTCAGGGACTAGCATGAACACCGGGGAGCTGTTTTTT. Protein product: CASSSGTSMNTGELFF.

The gene calls are TRBV28 and TRBJ2-7, with D possibly matching TRBD1 (5 bases). V dropped 4 bases and J dropped 3 bases, with 10 bases sitting between them. CDR3 length: 13 residues. Germline V lookup: CDR1 MDHEN, CDR2 SYDVKM. CDR3 bases: TGTGCCAGCAGTTCAGGGTTGCGCTACGAGCAGTACGTC. It encodes CASSSGLRYEQYV.

The J gene is TRBJ1-1, the V gene TRBV19; D ambiguous. The V end lost 4 bases, the J end lost 1 base, and 16 bases lay between the germline ends. The length of the CDR3 is 16 residues. CDR1 LNHDA and CDR2 SQIVND come from the germline V gene (reference sequence). The DNA of the CDR3 is TGTGCCAGTAGTACCCTTCACGCTTGGGGGAACACTGAAGCTTTCTTT. Its protein is CASSTLHAWGNTEAFF. The full variable domain, rest sourced from reference TRBV19 and TRBJ1-1, is DGGITQSPKYLFRKEGQNVTLSCEQNLNHDAMYWYRQDPGQGLRLIYYSQIVNDFQKGDIAEGYSVSREKKESFPLTVTSAQKNPTAFYLCASSTLHAWGNTEAFFGQGTRLTVV.

A few counts support this clonotype. The CDR3 region has the DNA TGCGCCAGCAGCCAAGTGGAGAACACCGGGGAGCTGTTTTTT. Translating it yields CASSQVENTGELFF. The chain is built from TRBV4-1 and TRBJ2-2, with D unclear. The CDR3 runs 14 residues. V lost 1 base to trimming and J lost 1 base, with 4 bases between them. Germline V gene data show CDR1 as MGHRA and CDR2 as YSYEKL.

This chain joins TRBV6-6 and TRBJ1-4; D is ambiguous. From germline, CDR1 is MNHNY and CDR2 SVGAGI (reference sequence). V shed 0 bases and J shed 6 bases, with 8 bases lying between them. The CDR3 loop spans 14 amino acids. CDR3 nucleotide sequence: TGTGCCAGCAGTTACTCGATCGATTATGAAAAACTGTTTTTT. It codes for CASSYSIDYEKLFF.

The sample holds a few counts of this clonotype. The rearrangement joins TRBV6-1 to TRBJ1-1; no clear D. The CDR3 totals 16 residues. The V end lost 2 bases, the J end lost 4 bases, and 17 bases lay between the germline ends. Germline CDR1 MNHNS, CDR2 SASEGT. In nucleotides, the CDR3 is TGTGCCAGCAGTGAAAGTATCCGCCCCGACCGCACTGAAGCTTTCTTT. This encodes CASSESIRPDRTEAFF.

The chain carries TRBV12-5 and TRBJ2-5, with D perhaps matching TRBD1 or TRBD2 (6 bases each). Trimming shortened V by 0 bases and J by 9 bases, and 8 bases separated the two germline ends. The CDR3 spans 12 residues. Germline CDR1 LGHNT, CDR2 FRNRAP. This CDR3 is CASGLVRGAQYF. CDR3 sequence (DNA): TGTGCTAGTGGTTTGGTAAGGGGGGCCCAGTACTTC.

The CDR3 DNA sequence: TGTGCCAGCAGCTTGACTAGTCCAGATACGCAGTATTTT. Its translation is CASSLTSPDTQYF. The chain uses TRBV7-9 and TRBJ2-3; D possibly corresponds to TRBD2 (6 bases). Germline CDR1 and CDR2: SEHNR and FQNEAQ (reference sequence). Trimming took 3 bases from V and 4 from J, leaving 8 bases between them. This CDR3 spans 13 amino acids.

This clonotype was counted between two and nine times. V gene TRBV6-5 combines with J gene TRBJ2-1; D might be TRBD1 (6 bases). CDR1 is MNHEY, CDR2 SVGAGI, per germline. V was clipped by 0 bases and J by 8 bases, with 14 bases between them. The CDR3 is made up of 15 amino acids. The CDR3, as DNA: TGTGCCAGCAGTTACTCTGGGGACAAGGTCCATGAGCAGTTCTTC. As protein: CASSYSGDKVHEQFF.

A note on this clonotype: One base away lies a much larger clone, so this may be a sequencing read error. The chain carries TRBV7-6 and TRBJ1-5; D remains ambiguous. V was clipped by 1 base and J by 0 bases, with 13 bases between them. Germline V gene sequence: CDR1 SGHVS, CDR2 FNYEAQ. The CDR3 has 17 residues. This chain's CDR3 is CASSLGWSGNSNQPQHF. CDR3 sequence (DNA): TGTGCCAGCAGCTTAGGGTGGTCGGGAAATAGCAATCAGCCCCAGCATTTT.

This clonotype was detected ten times or more. The rearrangement joins TRBV7-8 to TRBJ1-1, with TRBD1 identical over 10 bases. CDR3 length: 14 residues. Germline CDR1 is SGHVS and CDR2 is FQNEAQ. V lost 4 bases, J lost 5 bases, and 4 bases stayed unmatched. CDR3 nucleotide sequence: TGTGCCAGCAGCTCGACAGGGGGCTGGACTGAAGCTTTCTTT. As protein: CASSSTGGWTEAFF.

This clonotype was counted between two and nine times. This sequence joins TRBV6-5 and TRBJ1-1, with D perhaps matching TRBD1 (6 bases). CDR1 is MNHEY and CDR2 is SVGAGI in the germline V gene. The CDR3 is 14 amino acids. Trimming cost V 8 bases and J 2 bases, with 15 bases left between them. The CDR3 loop reads CASATPQGNTEAFF. DNA for the CDR3: TGTGCCAGCGCCACACCACAGGGCAACACTGAAGCTTTCTTT.